These 2 T cell receptor beta chains were all obtained from the same sample, sequenced in a study of cytomegalovirus exposure and HLA in healthy donors. Vbeta (60) and Jbeta (13) primers were used in the PCR. Sequenced by immunoSEQ multiplex PCR; TCRdb stores in-frame clones only, minus some. The table includes hundreds of thousands of clones, about 77% detected once. Source material: PBMCs. The receptors come from a boy younger than 18 in good health and CMV-seronegative.

The gene calls are TRBV19 and TRBJ2-1; 11 bases are shared with TRBD2. The CDR3 contains 18 residues. The germline CDR1 and CDR2 sequences are LNHDA and SQIVND (reference sequence). V lost 7 bases to trimming and J lost 3 bases; unmatched junction nucleotides: 14. CDR3 nucleotides: TGTGCCAGTATGGGGCGGGTAGGGACTAGCGGAATCTACAATGAGCAGTTCTTC. This sequence encodes CASMGRVGTSGIYNEQFF.

The V gene is TRBV29-1, the J gene TRBJ2-1, with 7 bases lining up with TRBD2. CDR1 is SQVTM and CDR2 is ANQGSEA in the germline V gene. This CDR3 spans 13 amino acids. J was trimmed by 10 bases and V by 2 bases; bases with no gene match: 8. This CDR3 is CSVEPSSGLEQFF. In DNA form, the CDR3 reads TGCAGCGTTGAACCGTCCTCGGGACTAGAGCAGTTCTTC.